This passage covers 10 T cell receptor beta chains from one sample sequenced in a study of blood T cell repertoires in COVID-19. Sequencing used immunoSEQ multiplex PCR; TCRdb keeps in-frame clones, though not all of them. The repertoire consists of about 110,000 clones, with about 87% occurring once and the leading ten covering 1.1%. Material for sequencing was peripheral blood. Source of these receptors: a human donor in a cohort sampled during active COVID-19.

This chain links TRBV5-1 with TRBJ1-2; 7 nucleotides line up with TRBD1. J lost 13 bases, V lost 2 bases, and 14 bases had no gene match. The CDR3 totals 14 residues. Germline loops: CDR1 SGHRS, CDR2 YFSETQ. The CDR3 protein is CASSLLPGQTVLTF. For the CDR3, the DNA is TGCGCCAGCAGCTTACTTCCGGGACAGACGGTTCTCACCTTC.

This chain uses TRBV14 with TRBJ1-1; 9 nucleotides line up with TRBD1. The J segment lost 5 bases and the V segment lost 0 bases, leaving 7 bases of the junction unmatched. The CDR3 runs to 16 residues. Germline V gene sequence: CDR1 SGHDN, CDR2 FVKESK. Written as DNA, the CDR3 is TGTGCCAGCAGCCAAGATGGGGACAGGGTCGGGACTGAAGCTTTCTTT. It codes for CASSQDGDRVGTEAFF.

This chain connects TRBV19 to TRBJ1-2; D is possibly TRBD1 (6 bases). The CDR3 has 17 amino acids. The germline V gene has CDR1 LNHDA and CDR2 SQIVND (reference sequence). Trimming removed 5 bases at V and 2 bases at J, with 21 bases between. DNA of the CDR3: TGTGCCAGTAGTCCCTTGGCGGGAGACAGGTGGAACTATGGCTACACCTTC. The encoded protein is CASSPLAGDRWNYGYTF.

The V gene is TRBV4-1, the J gene TRBJ1-5; D perhaps matches TRBD1 (5 bases). The V gene's germline CDR1 is MGHRA and CDR2 YSYEKL. This CDR3 is built from 16 residues. The germline V and J ends were trimmed by 3 bases and 6 bases, with 18 bases remaining between them. The CDR3 bases are TGCGCCAGCAGCCAGGCCTTGGGCCAGGGCCGTCAGCCCCAGCATTTT. Protein sequence: CASSQALGQGRQPQHF.

This clone was detected only a few times. The genes are TRBV29-1 and TRBJ2-1; the D is unclear. The CDR3 covers 11 residues. Germline V gene data show CDR1 as SQVTM and CDR2 as ANQGSEA. The V and J ends lost 8 bases and 4 bases respectively, with 9 bases between them. As DNA, the CDR3 is TGCAGCCAACGGGTGTACAATGAGCAGTTCTTC. This sequence encodes CSQRVYNEQFF.

The J gene is TRBJ2-1, the V gene TRBV9; TRBD2 is a possible D gene (5 bases). CDR3 length: 15 amino acids. Trimming removed 6 bases from V and 10 bases from J, with 23 bases in between. CDR1 is SGDLS, CDR2 YYNGEE, per germline. The chain's CDR3 is CASTRGSAADLEQFF. CDR3 nucleotides: TGTGCCAGCACCCGGGGTAGCGCGGCGGACCTGGAGCAGTTCTTC.

This chain connects TRBV19 to TRBJ1-1, with 7 bases matching TRBD1. The CDR3 sequence is 14 residues long. The junction had 6 bases not matched to a gene; V was cut back by 7 bases and J by 1 base. Germline CDR1 is LNHDA and CDR2 is SQIVND (reference sequence). The CDR3, as DNA: TGTGCCAGTACCCCAAGGACAGGGAACACTGAAGCTTTCTTT. Protein: CASTPRTGNTEAFF.

This clone was seen once. This chain connects TRBV3-1 (or the pseudogene TRBV3-2) to TRBJ2-1; 7 bases agree with TRBD1. The V gene's germline CDR1 is LGHDT and CDR2 YNNKEL (reference sequence). CDR3 size: 16 residues. The V gene end was trimmed by 2 bases and the J gene end by 0 bases; junction bases not matched to a gene: 4. The CDR3 DNA reads as TGTGCCAGCAGCCAACTGACAGGGAGCTCCTACAATGAGCAGTTCTTC. Encoded protein: CASSQLTGSSYNEQFF.

V and J are TRBV10-3 and TRBJ1-3, with a weak D call TRBD1 (6 bases). Trimming took 1 base from V and 0 from J, leaving 13 bases between them. The CDR3 loop spans 17 amino acids. The germline V gene has CDR1 ENHRY and CDR2 SYGVKD. The chain's CDR3 is CAISEYAGASSGNTIYF. The CDR3 DNA reads TGTGCCATCAGTGAGTATGCAGGGGCGAGCTCTGGAAACACCATATATTTT.

The chain couples TRBV13 to TRBJ1-6; the match to TRBD1 covers 8 bases. Germline CDR1 is PRHDT and CDR2 is FYEKMQ (reference sequence). The CDR3 is made up of 14 amino acids. V shed 5 bases and J 7 bases; nucleotides not matched to a gene: 4. The DNA for the CDR3 is TGTGCCAGCAGCCGGGGACAGGCGAATTCACCCCTCCACTTT. Protein sequence: CASSRGQANSPLHF. The full variable domain, its missing parts supplied by reference TRBV13 and TRBJ1-6, is AAGVIQSPRHLIKEKRETATLKCYPIPRHDTVYWYQQGPGQDPQFLISFYEKMQSDKGSIPDRFSAQQFSDYHSELNMSSLELGDSALYFCASSRGQANSPLHFGNGTRLTVT.